This T cell receptor (beta chain) came from a study of shared clonotypes between healthy human individuals. Study outcomes and limitations: Limited genetic and exposure-history diversity came from having few donors.

Measured with immunoSEQ multiplex PCR; TCRdb has only the in-frame clones, and not every one. This table has around 1.4 million clones, around 98.5% appearing once. About this clone itself: Its antigen remains unknown.

CDR1 and CDR2 from the germline V gene are KGHSH and LQKENI. This CDR3 has 15 residues. V trimming: 3 bases; J trimming: 3 bases; junction bases outside the gene matches: 4. The sequenced material came from naive CD4+ T cells sorted from blood. As for subset: CD45RA+ positively selected. V is TRBV18 and J is TRBJ1-4, with 7 bases lining up with TRBD1. This TCR was recovered from a man aged 25 to 45 in good health. CDR3 sequence reads: CASSPLGGSNEKLFF. CDR3 in DNA: TGTGCCAGCTCACCCCTAGGGGGCTCTAATGAAAAACTGTTTTTT.